This TCR beta chain was found in a study of cytomegalovirus exposure and HLA in healthy donors. This PCR relied on a set of 60 Vbeta primers and 13 Jbeta primers. Sequenced by immunoSEQ multiplex PCR; TCRdb stores in-frame clones only, minus some. The table shows around 110,000 clones, with around 62% occurring only once. The CDR3 totals 12 residues. V lost 0 bases and J 14 bases, leaving 13 bases between the germline ends. CDR1 MGHRA and CDR2 YSYEKL come from the germline V gene. The sample taken for sequencing was PBMCs. The rearrangement uses TRBV4-1 and TRBJ1-2, with TRBD1 as a possible D gene (5 bases). This sequence originates from a woman between 40 and 55 years old in good health and CMV-seropositive. The CDR3 nucleotides are TGCGCCAGCAGCCAAGATTTGCGGGGGGGGACCTTC. Residues: CASSQDLRGGTF.